This TCR beta chain comes out of a study of beta chain features in type 1 diabetes. About the study: About 110 million sorted cells were examined across all samples. Whole-study findings and limits: Across patients, naive, central memory and Treg TCRB repertoires exhibited apparently greater similarity than was observed across healthy donors.

Every isolated RNA sample was fully reverse transcribed, so sequencing captured expressed TCRB transcripts. Using immunoSEQ multiplex PCR, the repertoire was profiled, and TCRdb retains in-frame clones only, with some absent. The sample has 250,000 to 350,000 clones, approximately 9.9% seen once. Worth noting for this clone: What it binds is unknown.

CDR3 size: 13 residues. Germline assignment: CDR1 SGHTA and CDR2 FQGNSA. Trimming cost V 7 bases and J 5 bases, with 14 bases left between them. This TCR came from a young woman in good health. The chain carries TRBV7-2 and TRBJ2-5; D not resolved. The sample consisted of naive CD4+ T cells from blood. CDR3 in amino acids: CASNLQKEETQYF. CDR3 DNA sequence: TGTGCCAGCAACCTCCAAAAAGAGGAGACCCAGTACTTC.